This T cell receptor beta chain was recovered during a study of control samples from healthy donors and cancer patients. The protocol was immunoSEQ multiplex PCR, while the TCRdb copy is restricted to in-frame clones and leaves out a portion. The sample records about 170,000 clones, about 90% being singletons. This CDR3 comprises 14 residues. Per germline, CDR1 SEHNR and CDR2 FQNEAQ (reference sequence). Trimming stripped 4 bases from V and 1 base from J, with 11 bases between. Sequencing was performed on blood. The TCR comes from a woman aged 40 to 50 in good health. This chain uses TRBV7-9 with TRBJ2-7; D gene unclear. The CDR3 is CASSSYKGSYEQYF. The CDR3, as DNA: TGTGCCAGCAGCTCATATAAAGGATCCTACGAGCAGTACTTC.